The rows below give T cell receptor beta chains drawn from one sample of a study of cytomegalovirus exposure and HLA in healthy donors. TCRdb's table, derived via immunoSEQ multiplex PCR, lists solely in-frame clones and lacks some. The sample holds 150,000 to 250,000 clones; roughly 85% are singletons and the top ten take 3.5% to 5%. The specimen was PBMCs. These receptors were taken from a woman between 25 and 40 years old in good health and CMV-seropositive. Both conserved end residues are part of each CDR3. Fields, in order: CDR3 protein, CDR3 DNA, CDR3 length, D gene, clone size, J gene, V gene. A D gene is named only where the DNA matches it firmly. The size field is filled for only some rows; it gives once, few, many or a size class.

CDR3aa: CASTPTPVQETQYF
CDR3nt: TGCGCCAGCACACCTACCCCCGTACAAGAGACCCAGTACTTC
len: 14
d_gene: .
abundance: .
j_gene: TRBJ2-5
v_gene: TRBV5-1

CDR3aa: CATKAGGSTGELFF
CDR3nt: TGCGCCACGAAAGCGGGGGGGAGTACCGGGGAGCTGTTTTTT
len: 14
d_gene: TRBD2
abundance: .
j_gene: TRBJ2-2
v_gene: TRBV5-1

CDR3aa: CASSLGAPNQPQHF
CDR3nt: TGTGCCAGCAGCTTAGGGGCACCGAATCAGCCCCAGCATTTT
len: 14
d_gene: .
abundance: few
j_gene: TRBJ1-5
v_gene: TRBV11-2

CDR3aa: CASSGNTGSYNEQFF
CDR3nt: TGTGCCAGCAGCGGAAACACGGGTTCCTACAATGAGCAGTTCTTC
len: 15
d_gene: .
abundance: once
j_gene: TRBJ2-1
v_gene: TRBV5-5

CDR3aa: CASSYSGAGNTIYF
CDR3nt: TGTGCCAGCAGTTACAGCGGGGCTGGAAACACCATATATTTT
len: 14
d_gene: .
abundance: .
j_gene: TRBJ1-3
v_gene: TRBV6-5

CDR3aa: CASRVQGINSPLHF
CDR3nt: TGTGCCAGCAGGGTCCAGGGGATCAATTCACCCCTCCACTTT
len: 14
d_gene: .
abundance: .
j_gene: TRBJ1-6
v_gene: TRBV6-5

CDR3aa: CASSTHQTGTYEQYF
CDR3nt: TGTGCCAGCAGTACCCACCAGACAGGTACCTACGAGCAGTACTTC
len: 15
d_gene: .
abundance: .
j_gene: TRBJ2-7
v_gene: TRBV6-1

CDR3aa: CASNQGNTIYF
CDR3nt: TGTGCCAGCAATCAAGGAAACACCATATATTTT
len: 11
d_gene: .
abundance: .
j_gene: TRBJ1-3
v_gene: TRBV6-5

CDR3aa: CASSAPTGNTPYEQYF
CDR3nt: TGTGCCAGCAGTGCCCCGACAGGGAATACGCCCTACGAGCAGTACTTC
len: 16
d_gene: TRBD1
abundance: few
j_gene: TRBJ2-7
v_gene: TRBV6-1

CDR3aa: CASSLRGNTEAFF
CDR3nt: TGCGCCAGCAGCCTCAGGGGGAACACTGAAGCTTTCTTT
len: 13
d_gene: .
abundance: .
j_gene: TRBJ1-1
v_gene: TRBV4-3

CDR3aa: CSVGEGRRETQYF
CDR3nt: TGCAGCGTTGGTGAGGGCCGGCGAGAGACCCAGTACTTC
len: 13
d_gene: .
abundance: .
j_gene: TRBJ2-5
v_gene: TRBV29-1

CDR3aa: CASSEGGYRDRGRGTGELFF
CDR3nt: TGTGCCAGCAGTGAAGGAGGGTACCGGGACAGGGGGCGAGGGACCGGGGAGCTGTTTTTT
len: 20
d_gene: TRBD1
abundance: .
j_gene: TRBJ2-2
v_gene: TRBV6-1

CDR3aa: CASSFPGGTNEKLFF
CDR3nt: TGTGCCAGCAGCTTCCCAGGGGGAACTAATGAAAAACTGTTTTTT
len: 15
d_gene: TRBD1
abundance: .
j_gene: TRBJ1-4
v_gene: TRBV5-5

CDR3aa: CASSMTGGNHEQYF
CDR3nt: TGTGCCAGCAGTATGACAGGGGGCAACCACGAGCAGTACTTC
len: 14
d_gene: TRBD1
abundance: .
j_gene: TRBJ2-7
v_gene: TRBV27

CDR3aa: CASSLALIGGTYNEQFF
CDR3nt: TGTGCCAGCAGCTTAGCGCTAATTGGCGGCACCTACAATGAGCAGTTCTTC
len: 17
d_gene: .
abundance: .
j_gene: TRBJ2-1
v_gene: TRBV7-6

CDR3aa: CAISNDRAGGYTF
CDR3nt: TGTGCCATCAGTAACGACAGGGCTGGAGGCTACACCTTC
len: 13
d_gene: TRBD1
abundance: few
j_gene: TRBJ1-2
v_gene: TRBV10-3

CDR3aa: CATPRALTYNEQFF
CDR3nt: TGTGCCACCCCGAGGGCCCTTACCTACAATGAGCAGTTCTTC
len: 14
d_gene: .
abundance: .
j_gene: TRBJ2-1
v_gene: TRBV6-1

CDR3aa: CASRKAGIQANYGYTF
CDR3nt: TGTGCCAGCAGAAAGGCGGGAATCCAGGCTAACTATGGCTACACCTTC
len: 16
d_gene: .
abundance: once
j_gene: TRBJ1-2
v_gene: TRBV11-2

CDR3aa: CASSLAGGLHGELFF
CDR3nt: TGTGCCAGCAGTCTAGCGGGAGGGCTTCACGGGGAGCTGTTTTTT
len: 15
d_gene: TRBD2
abundance: .
j_gene: TRBJ2-2
v_gene: TRBV6-1

CDR3aa: CASTLSVGRPHTGELFF
CDR3nt: TGTGCCAGCACCTTAAGCGTGGGGCGACCCCACACCGGGGAGCTGTTTTTT
len: 17
d_gene: .
abundance: .
j_gene: TRBJ2-2
v_gene: TRBV7-2

CDR3aa: CASSPGRGGTEAFF
CDR3nt: TGCGCCAGCAGCCCCGGAAGGGGGGGGACTGAAGCTTTCTTT
len: 14
d_gene: .
abundance: few
j_gene: TRBJ1-1
v_gene: TRBV5-1

CDR3aa: CASSLILSDTPLYEQYF
CDR3nt: TGTGCCAGCAGCTTAATACTAAGCGATACTCCCCTGTACGAGCAGTACTTC
len: 17
d_gene: .
abundance: .
j_gene: TRBJ2-7
v_gene: TRBV7-9

CDR3aa: CASSELRGAGNTIYF
CDR3nt: TGTGCCAGCAGTGAATTACGGGGGGCTGGAAACACCATATATTTT
len: 15
d_gene: .
abundance: .
j_gene: TRBJ1-3
v_gene: TRBV6-1

CDR3aa: CASSLGPRGGVAGELFF
CDR3nt: TGTGCCAGCAGCTTAGGGCCCCGGGGAGGGGTTGCCGGGGAGCTGTTTTTT
len: 17
d_gene: TRBD2
abundance: .
j_gene: TRBJ2-2
v_gene: TRBV7-7

CDR3aa: CASSYWDRGSAETQYF
CDR3nt: TGTGCCAGCAGTTACTGGGACAGGGGGTCGGCAGAGACCCAGTACTTC
len: 16
d_gene: TRBD1
abundance: .
j_gene: TRBJ2-5
v_gene: TRBV6-6

CDR3aa: CASSGTGTANIQYF
CDR3nt: TGTGCCAGCAGCGGCACCGGGACAGCTAACATTCAGTACTTC
len: 14
d_gene: TRBD1
abundance: .
j_gene: TRBJ2-4
v_gene: TRBV7-2

CDR3aa: CASSLASGRAREQYF
CDR3nt: TGTGCCAGCAGCTTAGCTAGCGGGAGGGCTCGGGAGCAGTACTTC
len: 15
d_gene: TRBD2
abundance: .
j_gene: TRBJ2-7
v_gene: TRBV7-9

CDR3aa: CASSYSGLAADTQYF
CDR3nt: TGTGCCAGCAGTTACTCCGGACTCGCTGCAGATACGCAGTATTTT
len: 15
d_gene: .
abundance: .
j_gene: TRBJ2-3
v_gene: TRBV6-5

CDR3aa: CASSPGTSGRSYEQYF
CDR3nt: TGTGCCAGCAGCCCCGGGACTAGCGGGAGATCCTACGAGCAGTACTTC
len: 16
d_gene: TRBD2
abundance: few
j_gene: TRBJ2-7
v_gene: TRBV5-4

CDR3aa: CASSNPDPLWGADTQYF
CDR3nt: TGTGCCAGCAGCAACCCCGACCCCCTGTGGGGGGCAGATACGCAGTATTTT
len: 17
d_gene: .
abundance: .
j_gene: TRBJ2-3
v_gene: TRBV5-6

CDR3aa: CASSHDIAGELFF
CDR3nt: TGCGCCAGCAGCCATGACATCGCCGGGGAGCTGTTTTTT
len: 13
d_gene: .
abundance: .
j_gene: TRBJ2-2
v_gene: TRBV4-3

CDR3aa: CASSWGQRYYGYTF
CDR3nt: TGTGCCAGCAGCTGGGGACAGCGATACTATGGCTACACCTTC
len: 14
d_gene: TRBD1
abundance: .
j_gene: TRBJ1-2
v_gene: TRBV5-4

CDR3aa: CANRLDTGELFF
CDR3nt: TGTGCCAACCGACTCGACACCGGGGAGCTGTTTTTT
len: 12
d_gene: .
abundance: few
j_gene: TRBJ2-2
v_gene: TRBV6-1

CDR3aa: CASTLRTGDNEQFF
CDR3nt: TGTGCCAGCACATTGCGGACAGGGGACAATGAGCAGTTCTTC
len: 14
d_gene: TRBD1
abundance: .
j_gene: TRBJ2-1
v_gene: TRBV7-2

CDR3aa: CASTGTSGFGELFF
CDR3nt: TGTGCCAGCACCGGGACTAGCGGTTTCGGGGAGCTGTTTTTT
len: 14
d_gene: TRBD2
abundance: .
j_gene: TRBJ2-2
v_gene: TRBV6-1

CDR3aa: CASWISGYSYEQYF
CDR3nt: TGTGCCAGCTGGATTAGCGGGTATTCCTACGAGCAGTACTTC
len: 14
d_gene: TRBD2
abundance: .
j_gene: TRBJ2-7
v_gene: TRBV11-2

CDR3aa: CASSQAPGTEAFF
CDR3nt: TGCGCCAGCAGCCAAGCCCCCGGCACTGAAGCTTTCTTT
len: 13
d_gene: .
abundance: once
j_gene: TRBJ1-1
v_gene: TRBV4-3

CDR3aa: CASSEYETATHYGYTF
CDR3nt: TGTGCCAGCAGTGAATATGAGACAGCCACTCACTATGGCTACACCTTC
len: 16
d_gene: .
abundance: .
j_gene: TRBJ1-2
v_gene: TRBV6-1

CDR3aa: CASSPEITGGEPQHF
CDR3nt: TGCGCCAGCAGCCCCGAAATTACGGGAGGTGAGCCCCAGCATTTT
len: 15
d_gene: .
abundance: .
j_gene: TRBJ1-5
v_gene: TRBV4-1

CDR3aa: CASSQFLTGQGYNEQFF
CDR3nt: TGCGCCAGCAGCCAATTTCTTACGGGACAGGGGTACAATGAGCAGTTCTTC
len: 17
d_gene: TRBD1
abundance: few
j_gene: TRBJ2-1
v_gene: TRBV4-3

CDR3aa: CASSQPGHQTEAFF
CDR3nt: TGCGCCAGCAGCCAGCCGGGACACCAAACTGAAGCTTTCTTT
len: 14
d_gene: .
abundance: once
j_gene: TRBJ1-1
v_gene: TRBV4-1

CDR3aa: CASSVQGQGASAFF
CDR3nt: TGTGCCAGTAGTGTCCAGGGGCAGGGGGCCTCGGCTTTCTTT
len: 14
d_gene: TRBD1
abundance: .
j_gene: TRBJ1-1
v_gene: TRBV19

CDR3aa: CASSSTEYSNQPQHF
CDR3nt: TGTGCCAGCAGTTCGACAGAGTATAGCAATCAGCCCCAGCATTTT
len: 15
d_gene: .
abundance: .
j_gene: TRBJ1-5
v_gene: TRBV6-5

CDR3aa: CASSTPQGLDYGYTF
CDR3nt: TGTGCCAGCAGTACCCCACAGGGGTTAGACTATGGCTACACCTTC
len: 15
d_gene: TRBD1
abundance: once
j_gene: TRBJ1-2
v_gene: TRBV7-9

CDR3aa: CASRVGQGGMMNTEAFF
CDR3nt: TGTGCCAGCAGAGTAGGACAGGGGGGTATGATGAACACTGAAGCTTTCTTT
len: 17
d_gene: TRBD1
abundance: few
j_gene: TRBJ1-1
v_gene: TRBV2

CDR3aa: CASSLVGGASRETQYF
CDR3nt: TGCGCCAGCAGCTTGGTCGGGGGGGCCTCCCGAGAGACCCAGTACTTC
len: 16
d_gene: TRBD2
abundance: .
j_gene: TRBJ2-5
v_gene: TRBV5-1

CDR3aa: CASSLRTSSRTDTQYF
CDR3nt: TGCGCCAGCAGCCTCCGGACTAGCAGCCGCACAGATACGCAGTATTTT
len: 16
d_gene: TRBD2
abundance: .
j_gene: TRBJ2-3
v_gene: TRBV4-1

CDR3aa: CASSLGPLSGHTDTQYF
CDR3nt: TGTGCCAGCAGCTTAGGGCCCCTCTCTGGACACACAGATACGCAGTATTTT
len: 17
d_gene: .
abundance: .
j_gene: TRBJ2-3
v_gene: TRBV7-9

CDR3aa: CASSLVGRGGTDTQYF
CDR3nt: TGCGCCAGCAGCTTGGTCGGCAGGGGTGGTACAGATACGCAGTATTTT
len: 16
d_gene: .
abundance: .
j_gene: TRBJ2-3
v_gene: TRBV5-1

CDR3aa: CASSLDRAGGNSPLHF
CDR3nt: TGTGCCAGCAGCTTGGACAGGGCGGGTGGTAATTCACCCCTCCACTTT
len: 16
d_gene: .
abundance: .
j_gene: TRBJ1-6
v_gene: TRBV5-4

CDR3aa: CASSYLDNFNTEAFF
CDR3nt: TGTGCCAGCAGTTACTTGGACAACTTCAACACTGAAGCTTTCTTT
len: 15
d_gene: .
abundance: once
j_gene: TRBJ1-1
v_gene: TRBV6-5

CDR3aa: CASSGSVTINEQFF
CDR3nt: TGTGCCAGCAGCGGGTCGGTAACCATCAATGAGCAGTTCTTC
len: 14
d_gene: .
abundance: .
j_gene: TRBJ2-1
v_gene: TRBV9

CDR3aa: CASSFGLAGGNEQFF
CDR3nt: TGTGCCAGCAGCTTTGGCCTAGCGGGGGGGAATGAGCAGTTCTTC
len: 15
d_gene: TRBD2
abundance: .
j_gene: TRBJ2-1
v_gene: TRBV13

CDR3aa: CASSQDTGSNQPQHF
CDR3nt: TGCGCCAGCAGCCAAGATACCGGGAGCAATCAGCCCCAGCATTTT
len: 15
d_gene: .
abundance: once
j_gene: TRBJ1-5
v_gene: TRBV4-3

CDR3aa: CASSHPLAGYNYGYTF
CDR3nt: TGCGCCAGCAGCCATCCCCTGGCGGGGTATAACTATGGCTACACCTTC
len: 16
d_gene: .
abundance: .
j_gene: TRBJ1-2
v_gene: TRBV4-1

CDR3aa: CASTMRNEQFF
CDR3nt: TGTGCCAGTACTATGAGGAATGAGCAGTTCTTC
len: 11
d_gene: .
abundance: .
j_gene: TRBJ2-1
v_gene: TRBV19

CDR3aa: CASSETGGYYGYTF
CDR3nt: TGTGCCAGCAGTGAAACGGGGGGTTACTATGGCTACACCTTC
len: 14
d_gene: .
abundance: once
j_gene: TRBJ1-2
v_gene: TRBV2